The clone carrying this TCR beta chain was seen a handful of times. Clones were read by immunoSEQ multiplex PCR, and TCRdb kept only the in-frame ones, dropping some. The table has approximately 190,000 clones, roughly 84% seen once. This sample is part of a study of blood T cell repertoires in COVID-19. The CDR3 length is 13 residues. Looked up from germline, CDR1 is LGHNT and CDR2 is FRNRAP. The V end lost 7 bases, the J end lost 5 bases, and 14 bases lay between the germline ends. The source of this sequence is a woman between 25 and 40 years old who had been exposed to COVID-19. Sequencing used PBMCs or T cells enriched from blood (not recorded which). The chain employs TRBV12-5 and TRBJ1-1, with D possibly TRBD1 on 5 matching bases. CDR3 DNA sequence: TGTGCTAGTGACAAGGAGGGGAGGACTGAAGCTTTCTTT. Translated: CASDKEGRTEAFF.